Each of the 25 T cell receptor beta chains below was sequenced from the same sample in a study of neoadjuvant anti-PD-1 for oral cavity cancer. The assay was immunoSEQ multiplex PCR, and TCRdb's table has in-frame clones only and misses some. The table includes nearly 7,000 clones, 72% detected once. This sample comprised PBMCs, obtained before nivolumab (anti-PD-1) treatment. The origin of the receptors is a person aged 40 to 85 with oral cavity squamous cell carcinoma.

The V call is TRBV5-1, the J call TRBJ2-2, with TRBD1 matching 7 bases. Germline CDR1 is SGHRS and CDR2 is YFSETQ. CDR3 length: 14 amino acids. After removal of 3 bases from V and 3 bases from J, the junction contained 2 bases not matched to a gene. The CDR3 bases are TGCGCCAGCAGCTCACAGGGGTACACCGGGGAGCTGTTTTTT. Translated, it gives CASSSQGYTGELFF.

The V gene is TRBV5-6, the J gene TRBJ2-4; D remains unclear. Germline assignment: CDR1 SGHDT and CDR2 YYEEEE. The CDR3 sequence is 15 residues long. V was trimmed by 1 base and J by 5 bases, leaving 13 bases between them. Here the CDR3 reads CASSLLSSEENIQYF. CDR3 nucleotides: TGTGCCAGCAGCTTGTTATCGTCAGAAGAAAACATTCAGTACTTC.

In its sample, this clone was seen a few times. This chain links TRBV28 with TRBJ1-2, with unresolved D. The CDR3 has 12 residues. CDR1 is MDHEN, CDR2 SYDVKM, per germline. The V gene lost 5 bases and the J gene lost 5 bases, with 9 bases spanning the gap. The CDR3 is CASSPGGYGYTF. The CDR3 DNA reads as TGTGCCAGCAGTCCAGGCGGATATGGCTACACCTTC.

This chain connects TRBV19 to TRBJ1-5; a possible D gene is TRBD1 (5 bases). V gave up 4 bases and J gave up 1 base, with 11 bases separating them. Germline V gene sequence: CDR1 LNHDA, CDR2 SQIVND (reference sequence). The CDR3 has 15 residues. The CDR3 DNA reads TGTGCCAGTAGTACCAGTGCAGGGAGCAATCAGCCCCAGCATTTT. Amino acid sequence: CASSTSAGSNQPQHF.

The J gene is TRBJ1-2, the V gene TRBV5-1, with 10 bases aligning to TRBD1. This CDR3 spans 15 amino acids. Germline V lookup: CDR1 SGHRS, CDR2 YFSETQ. J lost 8 bases, V lost 1 base, and 8 bases had no gene match. The CDR3, as DNA: TGCGCCAGCAGCTTGCAGACAGGGGGCGGCGGCGGCTACACCTTC. Its protein is CASSLQTGGGGGYTF.

The chain joins TRBV6-1 to TRBJ2-2; D is undetermined. V was trimmed by 5 bases and J by 5 bases, leaving 9 bases between them. The CDR3 consists of 13 residues. Germline V gene sequence: CDR1 MNHNS, CDR2 SASEGT. The CDR3 loop reads CASSFLLTGELFF. DNA for the CDR3: TGTGCCAGCAGTTTTCTTTTAACCGGGGAGCTGTTTTTT.

The CDR3 DNA is TGTGCCAGCAGCCCCCAGGGAAACACTGAAGCTTTCTTT. Translating it yields CASSPQGNTEAFF. The rearrangement uses TRBV4-2 and TRBJ1-1, with a tentative D call TRBD1 (5 bases). This CDR3 is 13 amino acids long. In germline, CDR1 is LGHNA, CDR2 YNFKEQ. V shed 4 bases and J shed 2 bases, with 8 bases lying between them.

The chain carries TRBV10-3 and TRBJ2-1; 11 bases match TRBD2. CDR3 length: 14 residues. The germline V gene encodes CDR1 ENHRY and CDR2 SYGVKD. V lost 5 bases to trimming and J lost 10 bases; unmatched junction nucleotides: 7. CDR3 sequence: CAISPGLAAYEQFF. Written as DNA, the CDR3 is TGTGCCATCAGTCCGGGACTAGCGGCATACGAGCAGTTCTTC.

The chain carries TRBV2 and TRBJ1-6; D uncertain. Trimming removed 8 bases at V and 0 bases at J, with 11 bases between. Germline V gene data show CDR1 as SNHLY and CDR2 as FYNNEI. This CDR3 comprises 15 residues. The CDR3 coding sequence is TGTGCCAGCGAGGGCCTAAGCTCCTATAATTCACCCCTCCACTTT. Translation gives CASEGLSSYNSPLHF.

This chain links TRBV19 with TRBJ2-1; 14 nucleotides agree with TRBD2. Looked up from germline, CDR1 is LNHDA and CDR2 is SQIVND (reference sequence). J was trimmed by 7 bases and V by 5 bases; bases with no gene match: 10. The CDR3 totals 17 residues. The CDR3 sequence is CASSSSGTSGGKNEQFF. The CDR3 DNA reads TGTGCCAGTAGTTCCTCCGGGACTAGCGGGGGCAAGAATGAGCAGTTCTTC.

This clone was observed a few times. V is TRBV7-2 and J is TRBJ1-2, with 7 nucleotides matching TRBD1. Germline CDR1 reads SGHTA; CDR2 reads FQGNSA. V was clipped by 4 bases and J by 5 bases; unmatched bases: 7. This CDR3 is built from 14 residues. CDR3 sequence (DNA): TGTGCCAGCAGCTCCCAAGGGGGCAATTATGGCTACACCTTC. It translates to CASSSQGGNYGYTF.

The chain couples TRBV7-8 to TRBJ1-2; D gene uncertain. V was clipped by 2 bases and J by 4 bases, with 14 bases between them. CDR3 size: 15 residues. Germline loops: CDR1 SGHVS, CDR2 FQNEAQ. CDR3: CASSLLTGPGYGYTF. The DNA for the CDR3 is TGTGCCAGCAGCTTACTGACCGGCCCAGGCTATGGCTACACCTTC.

This clone has a single count. This chain connects TRBV28 to TRBJ2-7; D may be TRBD1 (7 bases). V lost 5 bases and J 3 bases, leaving 11 bases between the germline ends. Germline V gene data show CDR1 as MDHEN and CDR2 as SYDVKM. This CDR3 region has 13 residues. CDR3 DNA sequence: TGTGCCAGCAGTGCGGGACAGAGCTACGAGCAGTACTTC. It translates to CASSAGQSYEQYF.

V and J are TRBV27 and TRBJ2-3; D is possibly TRBD1 (6 bases). Trimming pared 2 bases from V and 5 bases from J, leaving 11 bases between. This CDR3 spans 14 amino acids. The V gene's germline CDR1 is MNHEY and CDR2 SMNVEV (reference sequence). Here the CDR3 DNA reads TGTGCCAGCAGTTTAAAGGGCAGGGGAGATACGCAGTATTTT. Its translation is CASSLKGRGDTQYF.

The V gene is TRBV10-1, the J gene TRBJ2-7; 10 positions match TRBD1. J lost 5 bases, V lost 4 bases, and 11 bases had no gene match. The CDR3 loop spans 16 amino acids. The V gene's germline CDR1 is WNHNN and CDR2 SYGVQD (reference sequence). For the CDR3, the DNA is TGCGCCAGCAGTGGATTTCGGGACAGGGGATTAGACGAGCAGTACTTC. It is translated as CASSGFRDRGLDEQYF.

This sequence joins TRBV19 and TRBJ2-3; possible D gene TRBD1, 5 bases. This CDR3 region has 14 residues. The ends were cut back, 3 bases at V and 5 bases at J, with 12 bases in the middle. CDR1 and CDR2 (germline): LNHDA, SQIVND (reference sequence). CDR3 DNA: TGTGCCAGTAGTATCCGAGACAGCCTAGATACGCAGTATTTT. It translates to CASSIRDSLDTQYF.

The chain joins TRBV7-2 to TRBJ1-4; D is unclear. From germline, CDR1 is SGHTA and CDR2 FQGNSA. Trimming took off 1 base at V and 4 bases at J, with 10 bases between the two ends. The CDR3 has 15 residues. CDR3 in DNA: TGTGCCAGCAGCTTAGTAAACAAATTTAATGAAAAACTGTTTTTT. It is translated as CASSLVNKFNEKLFF.

The rearrangement joins TRBV18 to TRBJ1-1; TRBD1 is a possible D gene (5 bases). The CDR3 consists of 15 residues. V was trimmed by 3 bases and J by 2 bases, leaving 13 bases between them. Looked up from germline, CDR1 is KGHSH and CDR2 is LQKENI. CDR3 loop: CASSPRDGANTEAFF. For the CDR3, the DNA is TGTGCCAGCTCACCCAGGGATGGGGCCAACACTGAAGCTTTCTTT.

This chain uses TRBV29-1 with TRBJ2-1; a possible D gene is TRBD2 (5 bases). Germline V gives CDR1 SQVTM, CDR2 ANQGSEA. V was trimmed by 7 bases and J by 3 bases, leaving 13 bases between them. CDR3 length: 13 residues. The CDR3: CSAHGRDYNEQFF. CDR3 nucleotide sequence: TGCAGCGCCCATGGCCGGGACTACAATGAGCAGTTCTTC.

CDR3 nucleotide sequence: TGTGCCAGCAGCACACAGGGGGACCCTCGCACAGATACGCAGTATTTT. This translates into CASSTQGDPRTDTQYF. The chain uses TRBV7-2 and TRBJ2-3; 8 bases are a match to TRBD1. Germline-derived CDR1 and CDR2 are SGHTA and FQGNSA. J lost 1 base, V lost 5 bases, and 8 bases had no gene match. The CDR3 length is 16 residues.

This chain joins TRBV9 and TRBJ2-6, with 7 bases fitting TRBD1. The CDR3 is 18 amino acids. J gave up 0 bases and V 4 bases, and 10 bases lay outside the gene matches. Germline CDR1 and CDR2: SGDLS and YYNGEE. CDR3 coding DNA: TGTGCCAGCAGCTCCCGGGACAGACGAGACTCTGGGGCCAACGTCCTGACTTTC. Encoded protein: CASSSRDRRDSGANVLTF.

The chain is built from TRBV19 and TRBJ1-1, with D perhaps TRBD1 (5 bases). Germline CDR1 and CDR2: LNHDA and SQIVND (reference sequence). This CDR3 has 16 amino acids. V was clipped by 1 base and J by 0 bases, with 12 bases between them. The DNA for the CDR3 is TGTGCCAGTAGTATAGGCGCGGGGGTAATGAACACTGAAGCTTTCTTT. This translates into CASSIGAGVMNTEAFF.

A single count supports this clone. The chain joins TRBV28 to TRBJ1-2; no clear D. Trimming left V 3 bases short and J 7 bases short, with 9 bases between. The CDR3 extends over 12 amino acids. CDR1 is MDHEN and CDR2 is SYDVKM in the germline V gene. The CDR3 here is CASSFRGFGYTF. CDR3 nucleotide sequence: TGTGCCAGCAGTTTCAGAGGGTTTGGCTACACCTTC.

J is TRBJ2-7 and V is TRBV7-9; tentatively, D is TRBD1 (5 bases). CDR3 length equals 15 residues. With 4 bases removed from V and 0 bases from J, the gap between germline ends came to 13 bases. Germline-derived CDR1 and CDR2 are SEHNR and FQNEAQ (reference sequence). CDR3: CASSSPDSSSYEQYF. CDR3 bases: TGTGCCAGCAGCTCACCCGACAGCAGCTCCTACGAGCAGTACTTC.

V usage is TRBV5-5 and J usage is TRBJ2-1; 7 positions match TRBD1. The junction had 4 bases not matched to a gene; V was cut back by 3 bases and J by 4 bases. The CDR3 extends over 14 amino acids. Germline CDR1 is SGHKS and CDR2 is YYEKEE (reference sequence). The chain's CDR3 is CASSYRGQYNEQFF. CDR3 nucleotide sequence: TGTGCCAGCAGCTATCGGGGACAGTACAATGAGCAGTTCTTC.